This T cell receptor beta chain was identified during a study of blood T cell repertoires in COVID-19. Original processing methods: Quantification of nucleated cells was approximated via reference gene primer amplification. The table came from immunoSEQ multiplex PCR; TCRdb's copy has only in-frame clones and leaves some out. V and J calls and clone size are as listed in that table; D and trimming were resolved from the DNA. Of fewer than 200,000 clones in the sample, approximately 87% were seen once. V was trimmed by 0 bases and J by 15 bases, leaving 15 bases between them. The germline gives CDR1 GTSNPN, CDR2 SVGIG (reference sequence). The CDR3 totals 13 residues.

The gene calls are TRBV30 and TRBJ2-6; maybe TRBD1 (5 bases). This clonotype was obtained from a woman in her forties or fifties who had recovered from COVID-19. Sequences were obtained from PBMCs or T cells enriched from blood (not recorded which). As DNA, the CDR3 is TGTGCCTGGAGTGTAGGTGGGCAGGGTGACCTGACTTTC. Amino acids: CAWSVGGQGDLTF.